This T cell receptor beta chain was captured by sequencing in a study of early T cells in non-severe SARS-CoV-2 infection (dated by TCRdb to about 2021). With regard to the full study: Bulk RNA from unsorted whole blood was used for TCR sequencing, so alpha and beta chains could not be paired.

This was a case-control study nested in a cohort of healthcare workers in London, UK, who had nasopharyngeal swab PCR tests and blood samples taken every week. Healthcare workers were recruited between 23 and 31 March 2020, during the week of the UK lockdown, and were followed weekly for up to about 15 weeks. Compared with germline, V lacks 3 bases and J lacks 8 bases; bases without a gene match: 13. The CDR3 contains 16 residues, cysteine and phenylalanine counted. Left in the record is the CDR3 DNA by itself, 48 bases read in frame from the first base. Taken from the germline V gene, the CDR1 and CDR2 loops are MGHRA and YSYEKL. Receptor amplification or capture employed 5' RACE. Sequenced using a NextSeq 500. The TCR library protocol attached unique molecular identifiers to individual cDNA molecules to correct for sequencing error and PCR bias. TCR alpha and beta chains were both sequenced, and the abundances of alpha and beta sequences in each sample were closely correlated with each other. From the authors' description of their analysis: V gene, J gene and CDR3 annotation of TCR sequences was performed with Decombinator V4. Expanded TCRs were defined as changing significantly between any two time points under a Poisson model with p below 0.0001. TCR abundances were normalised to the total number of TCRs sequenced per sample and were expressed as counts per million. TRAV1-2 paired with TRAJ12, TRAJ20 or TRAJ33 defined MAIT TCRs, while TRAV10 paired with TRAJ18 defined iNKT TCRs. VDJdb, accessed 1 November 2021, was searched for CMV, EBV and SARS-CoV-2 annotated TCRs, with TCRs annotated for multiple antigens excluded. TCRdb reworked the public reads: Q25 trimming with fastp, MiXCR clone assembly, productive beta chains retained. Identical CDR3 proteins give one entry, which carries the most common genes and DNA. In this record, the V and J calls reflect TCRdb's handling and not the investigators' own analysis. The sample data list 83,000 or so distinct CDR3 sequences, and around 9.3% of these were observed just once. The top ten clones comprise around 7.5% of the sample.

The paper's findings and limits, for the study overall: VDJdb matching was skewed toward anti-spike CD8 responses and likely underestimated virus-specific expansions, missing private and CD4 specificities.

This clonotype was detected a few times. This clone's antigen is unknown. There are no base qualities to consult, and no much larger clone falls within one base. The chain employs TRBV4-1 and TRBJ1-3, and 7 junctional nucleotides match TRBD1. The material was whole blood, obtained at baseline. The TCR sequence derives from an adult who was a healthcare worker with PCR-confirmed SARS-CoV-2 infection or an uninfected control (not recorded which). In nucleotides, the sequence is TGCGCCAGCAGCCATTTCCCGACAGGGAGGGTTGACACCATATATTTT. This translates into CASSHFPTGRVDTIYF.